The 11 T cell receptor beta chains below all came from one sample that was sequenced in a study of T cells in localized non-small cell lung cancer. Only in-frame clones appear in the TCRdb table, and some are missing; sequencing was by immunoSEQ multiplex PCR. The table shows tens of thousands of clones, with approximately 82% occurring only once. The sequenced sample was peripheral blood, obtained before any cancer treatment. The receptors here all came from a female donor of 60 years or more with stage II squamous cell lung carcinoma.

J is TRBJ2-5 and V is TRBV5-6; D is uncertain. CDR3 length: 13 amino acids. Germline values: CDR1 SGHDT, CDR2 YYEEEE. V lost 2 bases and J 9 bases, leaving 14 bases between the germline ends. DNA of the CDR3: TGTGCCAGCAGCTTCCCGGCCTCGAAGTCCCAGTACTTC. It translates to CASSFPASKSQYF.

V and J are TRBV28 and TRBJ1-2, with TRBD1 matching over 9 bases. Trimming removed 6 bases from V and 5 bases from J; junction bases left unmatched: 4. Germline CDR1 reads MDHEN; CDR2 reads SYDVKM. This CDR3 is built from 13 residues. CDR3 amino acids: CASRSGTGYGYTF. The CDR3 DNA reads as TGTGCCAGCAGGTCCGGGACAGGGTATGGCTACACCTTC.

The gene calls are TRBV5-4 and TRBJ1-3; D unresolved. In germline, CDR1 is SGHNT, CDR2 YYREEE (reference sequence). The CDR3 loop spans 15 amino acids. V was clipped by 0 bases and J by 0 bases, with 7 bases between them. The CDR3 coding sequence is TGTGCCAGCAGCTTGGCCGGAGGCTCTGGAAACACCATATATTTT. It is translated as CASSLAGGSGNTIYF. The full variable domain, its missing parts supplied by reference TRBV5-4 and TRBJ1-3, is ETGVTQSPTHLIKTRGQQVTLRCSSQSGHNTVSWYQQALGQGPQFIFQYYREEENGRGNFPPRFSGLQFPNYSSELNVNALELDDSALYLCASSLAGGSGNTIYFGEGSWLTVV.

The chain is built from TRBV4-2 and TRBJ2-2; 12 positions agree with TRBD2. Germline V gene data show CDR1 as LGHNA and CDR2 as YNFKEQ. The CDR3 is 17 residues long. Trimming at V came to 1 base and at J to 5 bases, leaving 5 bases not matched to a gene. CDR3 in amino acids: CASSQGLAGGPTGELFF. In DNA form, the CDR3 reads TGTGCCAGCAGCCAAGGGCTAGCGGGGGGGCCTACCGGGGAGCTGTTTTTT.

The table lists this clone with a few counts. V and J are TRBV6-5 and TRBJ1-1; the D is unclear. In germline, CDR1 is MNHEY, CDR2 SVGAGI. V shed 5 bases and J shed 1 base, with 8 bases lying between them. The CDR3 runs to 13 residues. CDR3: CASSVDGNTEAFF. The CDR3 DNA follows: TGTGCCAGCAGTGTGGACGGGAACACTGAAGCTTTCTTT.

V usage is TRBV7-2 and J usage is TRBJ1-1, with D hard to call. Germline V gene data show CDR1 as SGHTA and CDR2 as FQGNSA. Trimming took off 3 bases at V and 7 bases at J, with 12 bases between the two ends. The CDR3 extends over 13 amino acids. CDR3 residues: CASSFLTRSEAFF. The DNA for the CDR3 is TGTGCCAGCAGCTTTTTGACTCGGAGTGAAGCTTTCTTT.

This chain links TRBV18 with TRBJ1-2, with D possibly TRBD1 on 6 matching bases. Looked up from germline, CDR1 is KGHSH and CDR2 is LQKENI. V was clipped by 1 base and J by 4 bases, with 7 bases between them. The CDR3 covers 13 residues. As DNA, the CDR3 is TGTGCCAGCTCACCACGGGGGCTCTATGGCTACACCTTC. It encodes CASSPRGLYGYTF.

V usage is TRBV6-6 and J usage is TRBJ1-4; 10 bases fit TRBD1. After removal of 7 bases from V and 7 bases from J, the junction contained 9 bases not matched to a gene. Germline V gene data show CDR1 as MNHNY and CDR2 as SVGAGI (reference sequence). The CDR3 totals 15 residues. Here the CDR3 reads CASTLGDRGGEKLFF. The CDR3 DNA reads TGTGCCAGCACCTTAGGGGACAGGGGAGGTGAAAAACTGTTTTTT.

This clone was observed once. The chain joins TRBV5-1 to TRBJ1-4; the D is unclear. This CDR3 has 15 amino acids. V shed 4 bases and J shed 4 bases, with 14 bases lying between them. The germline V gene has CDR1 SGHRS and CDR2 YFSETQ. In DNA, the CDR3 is TGCGCCAGCAGCGATTCCCCGGGCCTTAATGAAAAACTGTTTTTT. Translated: CASSDSPGLNEKLFF.

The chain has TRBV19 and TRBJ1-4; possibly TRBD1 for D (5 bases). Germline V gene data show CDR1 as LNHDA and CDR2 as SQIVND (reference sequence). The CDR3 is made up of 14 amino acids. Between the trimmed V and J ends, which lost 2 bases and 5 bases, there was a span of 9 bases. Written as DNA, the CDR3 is TGTGCCAGTAGTATAAGGGGTGGCAATGAAAAACTGTTTTTT. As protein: CASSIRGGNEKLFF.

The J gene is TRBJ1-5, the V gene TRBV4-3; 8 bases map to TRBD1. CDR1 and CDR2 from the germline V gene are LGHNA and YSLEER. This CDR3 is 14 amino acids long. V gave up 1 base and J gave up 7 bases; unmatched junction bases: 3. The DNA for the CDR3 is TGCGCCAGCAGCCAAGCGACAGGGGTGCAGCCCCAGCATTTT. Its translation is CASSQATGVQPQHF.